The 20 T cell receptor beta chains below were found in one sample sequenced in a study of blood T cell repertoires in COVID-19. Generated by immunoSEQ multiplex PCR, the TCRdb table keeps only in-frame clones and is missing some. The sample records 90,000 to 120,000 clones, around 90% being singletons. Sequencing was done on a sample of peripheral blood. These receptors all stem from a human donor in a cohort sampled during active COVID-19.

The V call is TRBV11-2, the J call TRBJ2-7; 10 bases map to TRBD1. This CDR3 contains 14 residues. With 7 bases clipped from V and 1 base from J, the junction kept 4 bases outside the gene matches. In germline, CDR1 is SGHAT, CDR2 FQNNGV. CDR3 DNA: TGTGCCAGCATCCCGGGACAGGGGTCCTACGAGCAGTACTTC. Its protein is CASIPGQGSYEQYF.

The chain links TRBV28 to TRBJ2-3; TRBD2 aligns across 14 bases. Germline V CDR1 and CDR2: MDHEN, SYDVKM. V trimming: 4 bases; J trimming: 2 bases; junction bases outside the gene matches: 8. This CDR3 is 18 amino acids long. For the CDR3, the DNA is TGTGCCAGCAGTTCATCTGGACTAGCGGGGGGCCCCACAGATACGCAGTATTTT. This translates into CASSSSGLAGGPTDTQYF.

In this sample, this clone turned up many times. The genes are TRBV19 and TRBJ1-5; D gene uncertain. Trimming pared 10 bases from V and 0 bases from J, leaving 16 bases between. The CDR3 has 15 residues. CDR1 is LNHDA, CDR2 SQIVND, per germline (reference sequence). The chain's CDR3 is CATDTSTNSNQPQHF. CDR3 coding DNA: TGTGCCACCGATACCTCCACTAATAGCAATCAGCCCCAGCATTTT.

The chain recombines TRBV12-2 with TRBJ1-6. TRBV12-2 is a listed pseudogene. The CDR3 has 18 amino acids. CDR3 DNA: TGTGCAAGTCGCTTGTGGGGGGTCGCCCAGACCTATAATTCACCCCTCCACTTT. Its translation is CASRLWGVAQTYNSPLHF.

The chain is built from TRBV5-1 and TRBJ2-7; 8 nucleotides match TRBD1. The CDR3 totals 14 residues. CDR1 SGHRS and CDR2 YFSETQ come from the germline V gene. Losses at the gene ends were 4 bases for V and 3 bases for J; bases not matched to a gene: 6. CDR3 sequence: CASSKDRDGYEQYF. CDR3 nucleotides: TGCGCCAGCAGCAAGGACAGGGATGGCTACGAGCAGTACTTC.

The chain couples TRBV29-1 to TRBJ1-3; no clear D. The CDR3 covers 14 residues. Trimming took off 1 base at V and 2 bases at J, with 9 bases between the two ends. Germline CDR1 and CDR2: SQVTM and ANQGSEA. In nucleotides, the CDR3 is TGCAGCGTTGAAGCCAGATCCGCTGGAAACACCATATATTTT. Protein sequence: CSVEARSAGNTIYF.

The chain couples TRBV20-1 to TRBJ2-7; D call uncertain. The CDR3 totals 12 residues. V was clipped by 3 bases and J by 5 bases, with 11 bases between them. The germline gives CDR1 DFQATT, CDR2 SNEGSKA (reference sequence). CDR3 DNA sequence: TGCAGTGCTAGTCTTTCTGGCCACGAGCAGTACTTC. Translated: CSASLSGHEQYF.

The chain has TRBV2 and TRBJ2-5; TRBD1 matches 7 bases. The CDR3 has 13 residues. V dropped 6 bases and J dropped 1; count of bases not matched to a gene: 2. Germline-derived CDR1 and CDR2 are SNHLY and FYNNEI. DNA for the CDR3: TGTGCCAGCAGCTACAGGGGCCAAGAGACCCAGTACTTC. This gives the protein CASSYRGQETQYF. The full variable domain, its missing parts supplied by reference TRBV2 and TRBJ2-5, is EPEVTQTPSHQVTQMGQEVILRCVPISNHLYFYWYRQILGQKVEFLVSFYNNEISEKSEIFDDQFSVERPDGSNFTLKIRSTKLEDSAMYFCASSYRGQETQYFGPGTRLLVL.

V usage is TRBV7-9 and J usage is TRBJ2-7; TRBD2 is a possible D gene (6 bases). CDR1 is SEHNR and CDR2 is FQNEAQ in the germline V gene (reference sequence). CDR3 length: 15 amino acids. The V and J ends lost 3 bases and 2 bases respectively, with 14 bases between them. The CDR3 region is CASSFSGLPAYEQYF. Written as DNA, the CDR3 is TGTGCCAGCAGCTTCTCGGGACTCCCAGCCTACGAGCAGTACTTC.

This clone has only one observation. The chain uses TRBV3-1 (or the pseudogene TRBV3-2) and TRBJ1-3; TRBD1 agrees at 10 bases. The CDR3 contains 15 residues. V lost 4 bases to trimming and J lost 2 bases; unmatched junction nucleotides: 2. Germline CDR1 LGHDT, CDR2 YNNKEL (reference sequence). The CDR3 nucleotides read TGTGCCAGCAGCCTCGGGACAGGGGCTGGAAACACCATATATTTT. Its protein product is CASSLGTGAGNTIYF.

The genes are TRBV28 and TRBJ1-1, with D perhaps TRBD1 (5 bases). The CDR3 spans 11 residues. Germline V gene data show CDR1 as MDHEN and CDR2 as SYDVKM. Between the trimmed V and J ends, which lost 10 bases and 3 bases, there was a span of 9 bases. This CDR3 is CAIWGDTEAFF. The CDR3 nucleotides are TGTGCCATATGGGGGGACACTGAAGCTTTCTTT.

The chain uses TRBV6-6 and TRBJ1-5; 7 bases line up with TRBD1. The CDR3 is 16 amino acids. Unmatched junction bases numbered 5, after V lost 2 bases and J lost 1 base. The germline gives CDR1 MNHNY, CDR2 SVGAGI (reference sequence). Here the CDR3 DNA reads TGTGCCAGCAGTTACCCTGGACAGGCAAGCAATCAGCCCCAGCATTTT. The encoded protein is CASSYPGQASNQPQHF.

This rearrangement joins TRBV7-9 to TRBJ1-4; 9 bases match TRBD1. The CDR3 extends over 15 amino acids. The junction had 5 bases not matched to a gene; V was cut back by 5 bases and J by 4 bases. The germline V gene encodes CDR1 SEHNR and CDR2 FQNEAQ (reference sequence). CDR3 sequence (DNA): TGTGCCAGCAGCCCTGACAGGGGGTTTAATGAAAAACTGTTTTTT. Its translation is CASSPDRGFNEKLFF. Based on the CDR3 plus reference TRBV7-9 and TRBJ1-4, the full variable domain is DTGVSQNPRHKITKRGQNVTFRCDPISEHNRLYWYRQTLGQGPEFLTYFQNEAQLEKSRLLSDRFSAERPKGSFSTLEIQRTEQGDSAMYLCASSPDRGFNEKLFFGSGTQLSVL.

The CDR3 bases are TGTGCCAGCAGCCAAGTCGTGGCTAGCGGGAGTTTCGGGGATGAGCAGTTCTTC. Protein: CASSQVVASGSFGDEQFF. This rearrangement joins TRBV3-1 (or the pseudogene TRBV3-2) to TRBJ2-1; 10 bases align to TRBD2. CDR1 LGHDT and CDR2 YNNKEL come from the germline V gene (reference sequence). V shed 1 base and J 8 bases; nucleotides not matched to a gene: 14. The CDR3 covers 18 residues.

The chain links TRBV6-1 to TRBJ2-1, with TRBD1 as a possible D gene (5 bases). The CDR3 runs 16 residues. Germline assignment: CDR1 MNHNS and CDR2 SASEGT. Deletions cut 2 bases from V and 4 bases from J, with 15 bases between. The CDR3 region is CASSEQGALDYNEQFF. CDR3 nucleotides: TGTGCCAGCAGTGAACAAGGGGCCCTAGATTACAATGAGCAGTTCTTC.

The CDR3 reads CASSERRGVQETQYF. The DNA for the CDR3 is TGTGCCAGCAGTGAAAGGCGGGGGGTCCAAGAGACCCAGTACTTC. V usage is TRBV6-1 and J usage is TRBJ2-5; 8 nucleotides agree with TRBD2. The trim removed 2 bases at V and 1 base at J, leaving 3 bases unmatched. CDR3 size: 15 residues. In germline, CDR1 is MNHNS, CDR2 SASEGT.

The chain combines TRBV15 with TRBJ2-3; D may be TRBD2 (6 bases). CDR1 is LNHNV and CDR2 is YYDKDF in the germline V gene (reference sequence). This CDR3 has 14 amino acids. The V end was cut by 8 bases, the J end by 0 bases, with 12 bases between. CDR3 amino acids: CATRLELSTDTQYF. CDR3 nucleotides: TGTGCCACCCGACTAGAACTTAGCACAGATACGCAGTATTTT.

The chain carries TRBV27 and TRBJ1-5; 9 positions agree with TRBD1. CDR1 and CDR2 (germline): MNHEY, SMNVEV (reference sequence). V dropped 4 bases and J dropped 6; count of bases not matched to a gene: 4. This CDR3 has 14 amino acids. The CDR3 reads CASSSGTGFQPQHF. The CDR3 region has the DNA TGTGCCAGCAGTTCGGGGACAGGGTTTCAGCCCCAGCATTTT.

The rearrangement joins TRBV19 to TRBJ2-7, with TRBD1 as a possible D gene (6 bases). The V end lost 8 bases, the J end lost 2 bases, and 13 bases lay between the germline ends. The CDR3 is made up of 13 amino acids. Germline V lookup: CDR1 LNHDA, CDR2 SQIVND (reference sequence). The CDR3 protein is CASVGAGTYEQYF. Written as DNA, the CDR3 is TGTGCCAGTGTGGGGGCAGGGACCTACGAGCAGTACTTC.

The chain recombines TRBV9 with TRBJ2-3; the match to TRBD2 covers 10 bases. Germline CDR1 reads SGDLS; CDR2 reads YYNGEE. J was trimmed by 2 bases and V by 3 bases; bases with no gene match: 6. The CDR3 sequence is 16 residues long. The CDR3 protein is CASSAGSGGHTDTQYF. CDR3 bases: TGTGCCAGCAGCGCCGGTAGCGGGGGGCACACAGATACGCAGTATTTT. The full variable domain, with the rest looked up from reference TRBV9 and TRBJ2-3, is DSGVTQTPKHLITATGQRVTLRCSPRSGDLSVYWYQQSLDQGLQFLIQYYNGEERAKGNILERFSAQQFPDLHSELNLSSLELGDSALYFCASSAGSGGHTDTQYFGPGTRLTVL.